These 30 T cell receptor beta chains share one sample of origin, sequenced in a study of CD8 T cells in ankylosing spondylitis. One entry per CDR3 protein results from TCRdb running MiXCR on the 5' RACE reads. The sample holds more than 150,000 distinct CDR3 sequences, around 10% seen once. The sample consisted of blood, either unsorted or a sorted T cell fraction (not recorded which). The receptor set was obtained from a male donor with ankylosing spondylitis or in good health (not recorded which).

For the CDR3, the DNA is TGTGCCAGCAGCTTGGATGGGACAGGGCTAAGCGGTGGCTACACCTTC. Protein product: CASSLDGTGLSGGYTF. This chain connects TRBV5-8 to TRBJ1-2; 9 nucleotides match TRBD1. This CDR3 is built from 16 residues. V shed 0 bases and J 7 bases; nucleotides not matched to a gene: 10. The germline V gene encodes CDR1 SGHTS and CDR2 YDEGEE.

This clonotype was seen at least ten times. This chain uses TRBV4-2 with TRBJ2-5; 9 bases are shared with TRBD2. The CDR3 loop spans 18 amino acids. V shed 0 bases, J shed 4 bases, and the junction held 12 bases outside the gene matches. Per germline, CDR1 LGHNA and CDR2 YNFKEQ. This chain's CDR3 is CASSQDVAGGRFLETQYF. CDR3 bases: TGTGCCAGCAGCCAAGACGTTGCGGGAGGGCGGTTTTTAGAGACCCAGTACTTC.

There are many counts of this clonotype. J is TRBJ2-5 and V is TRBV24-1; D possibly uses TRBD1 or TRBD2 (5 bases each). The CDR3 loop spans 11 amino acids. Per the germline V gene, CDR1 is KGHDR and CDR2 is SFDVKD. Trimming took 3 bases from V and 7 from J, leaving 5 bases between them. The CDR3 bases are TGTGCCACCAGTGATGGGGGGACCCAGTACTTC. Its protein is CATSDGGTQYF.

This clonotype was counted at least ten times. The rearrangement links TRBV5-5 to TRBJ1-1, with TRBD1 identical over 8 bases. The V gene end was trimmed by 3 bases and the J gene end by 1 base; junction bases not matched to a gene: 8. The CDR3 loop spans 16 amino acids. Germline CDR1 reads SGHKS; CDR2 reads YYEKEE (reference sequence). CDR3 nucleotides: TGTGCCAGCAGCTGGAAGGCAGGACAGGGGAACACTGAAGCTTTCTTT. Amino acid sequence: CASSWKAGQGNTEAFF. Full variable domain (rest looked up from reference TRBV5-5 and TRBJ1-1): DAGVTQSPTHLIKTRGQQVTLRCSPISGHKSVSWYQQVLGQGPQFIFQYYEKEERGRGNFPDRFSARQFPNYSSELNVNALLLGDSALYLCASSWKAGQGNTEAFFGQGTRLTVV.

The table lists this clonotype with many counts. CDR3 bases: TGCAGTGCCGGATTCGGACTAGGGGGCACAGATACGCAGTATTTT. Amino acid sequence: CSAGFGLGGTDTQYF. V is TRBV20-1 and J is TRBJ2-3; 7 nucleotides align to TRBD2. CDR3 size: 15 residues. Trimming removed 6 bases from V and 1 base from J; junction bases left unmatched: 10. Germline V gene sequence: CDR1 DFQATT, CDR2 SNEGSKA (reference sequence).

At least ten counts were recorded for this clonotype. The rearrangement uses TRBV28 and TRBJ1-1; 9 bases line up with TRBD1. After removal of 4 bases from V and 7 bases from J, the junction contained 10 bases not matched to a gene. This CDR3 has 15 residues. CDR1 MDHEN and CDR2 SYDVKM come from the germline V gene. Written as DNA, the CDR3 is TGTGCCAGCAGTTCCACAGGGGGCTACGCAGTTGAAGCTTTCTTT. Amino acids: CASSSTGGYAVEAFF. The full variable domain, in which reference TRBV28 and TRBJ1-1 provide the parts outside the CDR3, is DVKVTQSSRYLVKRTGEKVFLECVQDMDHENMFWYRQDPGLGLRLIYFSYDVKMKEKGDIPEGYSVSREKKERFSLILESASTNQTSMYLCASSSTGGYAVEAFFGQGTRLTVV.

The CDR3 here is CASSQSWLTVTGELFF. CDR3 DNA sequence: TGCGCCAGCAGTCAATCGTGGCTGACGGTCACCGGGGAGCTGTTTTTT. J is TRBJ2-2 and V is TRBV23-1; D not resolved. TRBV23-1 is assigned to the ORF class and has an uncertain function. The CDR3 has 16 residues. Trimming took off 0 bases at V and 4 bases at J, with 12 bases between the two ends.

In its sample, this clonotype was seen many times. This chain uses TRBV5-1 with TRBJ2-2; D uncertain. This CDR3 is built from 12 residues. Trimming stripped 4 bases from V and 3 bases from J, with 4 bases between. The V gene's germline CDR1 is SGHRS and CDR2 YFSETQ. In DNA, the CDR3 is TGCGCCAGCAGCATCGACACCGGGGAGCTGTTTTTT. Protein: CASSIDTGELFF.

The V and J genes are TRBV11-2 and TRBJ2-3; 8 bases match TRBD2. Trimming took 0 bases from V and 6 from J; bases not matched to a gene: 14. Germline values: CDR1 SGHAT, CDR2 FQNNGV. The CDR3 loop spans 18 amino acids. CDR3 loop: CASSLDFAGGLPVDTQYF. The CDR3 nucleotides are TGTGCCAGCAGCTTAGATTTCGCGGGAGGCCTCCCCGTTGATACGCAGTATTTT.

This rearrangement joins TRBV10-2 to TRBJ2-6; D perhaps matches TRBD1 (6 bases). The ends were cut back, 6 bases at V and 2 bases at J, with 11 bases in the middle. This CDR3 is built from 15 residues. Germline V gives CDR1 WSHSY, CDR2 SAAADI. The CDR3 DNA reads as TGCGCCAGCAGCGCACAGGGCGCTGGGGCCAACGTCCTGACTTTC. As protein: CASSAQGAGANVLTF.

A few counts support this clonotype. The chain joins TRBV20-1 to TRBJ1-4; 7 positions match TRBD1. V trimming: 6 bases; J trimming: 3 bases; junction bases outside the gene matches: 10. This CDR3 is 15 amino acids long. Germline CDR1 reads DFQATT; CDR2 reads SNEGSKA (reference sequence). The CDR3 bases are TGCAGTGCGGGCTATCGACAGGGAGCTAATGAAAAACTGTTTTTT. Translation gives CSAGYRQGANEKLFF.

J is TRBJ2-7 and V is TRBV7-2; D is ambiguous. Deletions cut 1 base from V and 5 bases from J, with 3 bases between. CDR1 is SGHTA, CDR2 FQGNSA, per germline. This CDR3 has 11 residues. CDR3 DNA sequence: TGTGCCAGCAGCTTAGTCCACGAGCAGTACTTC. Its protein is CASSLVHEQYF.

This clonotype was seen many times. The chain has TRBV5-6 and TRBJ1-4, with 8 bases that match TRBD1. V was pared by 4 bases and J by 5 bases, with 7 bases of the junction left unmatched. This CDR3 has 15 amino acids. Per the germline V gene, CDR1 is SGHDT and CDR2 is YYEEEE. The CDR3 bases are TGTGCCAGCAGCAAGCAGGGGGCCCTAAATGAAAAACTGTTTTTT. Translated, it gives CASSKQGALNEKLFF.

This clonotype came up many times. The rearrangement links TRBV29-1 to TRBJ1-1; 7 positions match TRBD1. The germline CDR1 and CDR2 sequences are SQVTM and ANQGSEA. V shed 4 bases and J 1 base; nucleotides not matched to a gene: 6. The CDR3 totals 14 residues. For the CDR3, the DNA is TGCAGCGTTGGTCAGGGGGGAGCGAACACTGAAGCTTTCTTT. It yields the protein CSVGQGGANTEAFF.

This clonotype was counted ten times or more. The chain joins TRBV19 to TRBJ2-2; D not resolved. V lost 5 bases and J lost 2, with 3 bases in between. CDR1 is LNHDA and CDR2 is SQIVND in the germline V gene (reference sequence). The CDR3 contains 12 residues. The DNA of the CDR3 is TGTGCCAGTAGTGCCAACACCGGGGAGCTGTTTTTT. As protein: CASSANTGELFF.

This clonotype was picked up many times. The CDR3 is CASSQGQVTEAFF. DNA of the CDR3: TGTGCCAGCAGCCAAGGACAGGTTACTGAAGCTTTCTTT. The chain joins TRBV3-1 to TRBJ1-1; D is possibly TRBD1 (6 bases). The CDR3 has 13 amino acids. The germline CDR1 and CDR2 sequences are LGHDT and YNNKEL (reference sequence). V dropped 1 base and J dropped 5 bases, with 8 bases sitting between them.

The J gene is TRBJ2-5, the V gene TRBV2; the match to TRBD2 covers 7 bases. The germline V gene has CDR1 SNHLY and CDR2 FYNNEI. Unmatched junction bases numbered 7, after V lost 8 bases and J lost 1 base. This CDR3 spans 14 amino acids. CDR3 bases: TGTGCCAGCTGTCGCGGGGGTACCCAAGAGACCCAGTACTTC. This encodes CASCRGGTQETQYF.

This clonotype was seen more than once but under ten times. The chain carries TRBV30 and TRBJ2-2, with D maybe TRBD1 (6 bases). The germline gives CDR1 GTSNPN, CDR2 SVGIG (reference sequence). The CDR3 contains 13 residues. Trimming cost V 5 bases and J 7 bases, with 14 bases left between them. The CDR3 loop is CAWVNRAIGELFF. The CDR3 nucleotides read TGTGCCTGGGTTAACAGGGCGATCGGGGAGCTGTTTTTT.

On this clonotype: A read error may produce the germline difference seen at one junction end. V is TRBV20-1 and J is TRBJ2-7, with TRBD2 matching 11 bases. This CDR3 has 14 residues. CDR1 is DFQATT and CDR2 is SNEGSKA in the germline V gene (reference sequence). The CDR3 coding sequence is TGCAGTGCTAGCCTTGGGACTAGCGGCCGTGAGCAGAACTTC. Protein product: CSASLGTSGREQNF.

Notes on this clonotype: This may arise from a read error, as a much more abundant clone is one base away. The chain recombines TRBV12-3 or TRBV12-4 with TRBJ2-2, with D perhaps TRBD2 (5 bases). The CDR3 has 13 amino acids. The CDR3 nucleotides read TGTGCCAGCAGTTCCGAACTACTCGGGGTGCTGTTTTTT. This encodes CASSSELLGVLFF.

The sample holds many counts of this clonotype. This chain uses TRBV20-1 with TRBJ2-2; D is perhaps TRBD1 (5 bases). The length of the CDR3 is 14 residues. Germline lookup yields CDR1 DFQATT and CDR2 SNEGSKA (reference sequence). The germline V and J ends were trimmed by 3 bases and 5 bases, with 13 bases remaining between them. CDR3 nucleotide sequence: TGCAGTGCTAGTAGGGGATTTGTAACCGGGGAGCTGTTTTTT. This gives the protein CSASRGFVTGELFF.

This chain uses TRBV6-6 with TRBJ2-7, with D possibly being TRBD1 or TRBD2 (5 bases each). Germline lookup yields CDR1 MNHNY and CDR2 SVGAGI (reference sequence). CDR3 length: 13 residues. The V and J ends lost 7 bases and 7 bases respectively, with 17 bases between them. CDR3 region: CASIMGRSGEQYF. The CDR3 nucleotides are TGTGCCAGCATCATGGGACGGTCCGGGGAGCAGTACTTC.

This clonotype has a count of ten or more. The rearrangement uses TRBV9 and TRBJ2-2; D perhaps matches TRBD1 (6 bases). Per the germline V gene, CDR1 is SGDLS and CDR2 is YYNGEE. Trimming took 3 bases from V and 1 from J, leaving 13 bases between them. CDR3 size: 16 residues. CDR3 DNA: TGTGCCAGCAGCGGAAACCGGGACAAGAACACCGGGGAGCTGTTTTTT. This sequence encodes CASSGNRDKNTGELFF.

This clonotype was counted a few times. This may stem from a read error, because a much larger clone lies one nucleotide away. The CDR3 here is CASSQVVGTYDYTF. The DNA for the CDR3 is TGTGCCAGCAGCCAAGTGGTAGGGACCTATGACTACACCTTC. This chain joins TRBV14 and TRBJ1-2, with TRBD1 as a possible D gene (5 bases). Per germline, CDR1 SGHDN and CDR2 FVKESK. CDR3 length: 14 residues. Full variable domain (remainder filled in from reference TRBV14 and TRBJ1-2): EAGVTQFPSHSVIEKGQTVTLRCDPISGHDNLYWYRRVMGKEIKFLLHFVKESKQDESGMPNNRFLAERTGGTYSTLKVQPAELEDSGVYFCASSQVVGTYDYTFGSGTRLTVV.

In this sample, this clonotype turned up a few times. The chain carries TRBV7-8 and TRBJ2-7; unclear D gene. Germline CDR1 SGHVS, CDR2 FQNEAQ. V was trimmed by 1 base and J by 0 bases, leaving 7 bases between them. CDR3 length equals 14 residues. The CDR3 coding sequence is TGTGCCAGCAGCTTAGACTTCAGCTCCTACGAGCAGTACTTC. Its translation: CASSLDFSSYEQYF.

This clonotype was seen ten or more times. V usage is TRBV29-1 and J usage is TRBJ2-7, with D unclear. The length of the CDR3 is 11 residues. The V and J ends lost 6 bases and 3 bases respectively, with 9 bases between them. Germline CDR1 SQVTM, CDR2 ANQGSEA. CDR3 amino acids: CSVVDGYEQYF. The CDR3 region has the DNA TGCAGCGTGGTGGACGGCTACGAGCAGTACTTC.

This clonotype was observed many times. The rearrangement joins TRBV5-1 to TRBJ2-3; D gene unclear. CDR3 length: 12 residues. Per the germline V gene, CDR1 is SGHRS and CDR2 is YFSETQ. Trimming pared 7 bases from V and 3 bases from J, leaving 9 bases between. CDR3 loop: CASRSGTDTQYF. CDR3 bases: TGCGCCAGCCGGAGTGGTACAGATACGCAGTATTTT.

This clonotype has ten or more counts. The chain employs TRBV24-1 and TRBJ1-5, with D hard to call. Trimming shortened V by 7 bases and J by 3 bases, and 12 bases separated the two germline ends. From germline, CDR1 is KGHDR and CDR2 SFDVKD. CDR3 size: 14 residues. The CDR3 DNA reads TGTGCCACCAGCCGAGAGGGATTCAATCAGCCCCAGCATTTT. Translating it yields CATSREGFNQPQHF.

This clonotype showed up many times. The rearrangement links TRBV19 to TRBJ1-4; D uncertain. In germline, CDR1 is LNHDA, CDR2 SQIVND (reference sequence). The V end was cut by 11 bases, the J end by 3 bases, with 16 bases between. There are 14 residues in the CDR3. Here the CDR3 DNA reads TGTGCCTCACGAGACCGGGTCTCTAATGAAAAACTGTTTTTT. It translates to CASRDRVSNEKLFF.

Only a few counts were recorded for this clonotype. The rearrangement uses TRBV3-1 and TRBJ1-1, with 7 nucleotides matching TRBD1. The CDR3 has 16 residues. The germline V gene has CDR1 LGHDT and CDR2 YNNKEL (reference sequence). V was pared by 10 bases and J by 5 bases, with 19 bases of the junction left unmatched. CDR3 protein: CATKGAGDMFGTEAFF. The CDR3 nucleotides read TGTGCCACAAAGGGGGCAGGGGATATGTTTGGAACTGAAGCTTTCTTT.